The 15 T cell receptor beta chains in this list originate from one sample, sequenced in a study of blood T cells in healthy people across ages (dated by TCRdb to the mid-2010s). The library was built by means of 5' RACE. The sequencer listed for this sample is Illumina HiSeq 2500. A second PCR of roughly 6 to 11 cycles was run with a J-beta primer mix and a sample-barcoded 5' primer. TCRdb reran the public reads through fastp at Q25 and MiXCR, keeping productive beta chains. Each record represents a unique CDR3 protein, reported with the most common genes and DNA among its rows. Counted in this sample were about 650,000 distinct CDR3 sequences; about 50% of them appeared once. The ten largest make up about 13% of the sample. Specimen: blood. The origin of the receptors is a woman over 75 in good health.

This clonotype has a single count. Its ends do not fully match the called genes, so a read error is possible. The chain is built from TRBV9 and TRBJ2-7; either TRBD1 or TRBD2 may fit D (5 bases each). Per the germline V gene, CDR1 is SGDLS and CDR2 is YYNGEE. This CDR3 is built from 15 residues. The CDR3, as DNA: TGTGCCAGCAGCGACGGGGCCCCACCGTACAATGAGCAGAACTTC. This encodes CASSDGAPPYNEQNF.

V usage is TRBV29-1 and J usage is TRBJ2-1, with TRBD2 identical over 11 bases. V gave up 4 bases and J gave up 10 bases; unmatched junction bases: 6. Germline V gives CDR1 SQVTM, CDR2 ANQGSEA. This CDR3 spans 13 amino acids. The CDR3 is CSVARLAGWEQFF. The CDR3 DNA reads as TGCAGCGTTGCGAGACTAGCGGGGTGGGAGCAGTTCTTC.

This chain links TRBV4-3 with TRBJ2-5; the match to TRBD2 covers 12 bases. There are 17 residues in the CDR3. Trimming removed 0 bases from V and 11 bases from J; junction bases left unmatched: 13. CDR1 and CDR2 from the germline V gene are LGHNA and YSLEER. Here the CDR3 reads CASSQDGTSGGHNEQYF. The CDR3 DNA sequence: TGCGCCAGCAGCCAAGATGGCACTAGCGGGGGGCACAATGAGCAGTACTTC.

The chain links TRBV6-5 to TRBJ2-5, with D unclear. The CDR3 has 14 amino acids. Between the trimmed V and J ends, which lost 2 bases and 2 bases, there was a span of 9 bases. From germline, CDR1 is MNHEY and CDR2 SVGAGI. The CDR3 coding sequence is TGTGCCAGCAGTTACAGGTCCCCACAAGAGACCCAGTACTTC. Amino acids: CASSYRSPQETQYF.

The chain employs TRBV5-1 and TRBJ2-5; no clear D gene. Trimming stripped 1 base from V and 2 bases from J, with 9 bases between. Germline V gene sequence: CDR1 SGHRS, CDR2 YFSETQ. The CDR3 totals 14 residues. CDR3: CASSLMASQETQYF. CDR3 in DNA: TGCGCCAGCAGCTTGATGGCCTCACAAGAGACCCAGTACTTC.

The rearrangement joins TRBV9 to TRBJ1-2; D unclear. The V end lost 2 bases, the J end lost 3 bases, and 14 bases lay between the germline ends. The CDR3 loop spans 15 amino acids. Germline-derived CDR1 and CDR2 are SGDLS and YYNGEE. The CDR3 DNA is TGTGCCAGCAGCGTGGCTCCAAGGACTGACTATGGCTACACCTTC. This encodes CASSVAPRTDYGYTF.

As to this clonotype: Given a much more abundant clone one base away, this may be a read error. The chain has TRBV7-2 and TRBJ2-4, with a weak D call TRBD2 (6 bases). V dropped 4 bases and J dropped 0 bases, with 16 bases sitting between them. Germline CDR1 reads SGHTA; CDR2 reads FQGNSA. The CDR3 runs 17 residues. CDR3 loop: CASSSAGAGGAKNIQYF. CDR3 sequence (DNA): TGTGCCAGCAGCTCCGCGGGCGCCGGGGGAGCCAAAAACATTCAGTACTTC.

The J gene is TRBJ2-1, the V gene TRBV10-3, with a possible D match to TRBD2 (5 bases). The CDR3 extends over 17 amino acids. With 0 bases removed from V and 0 bases from J, the gap between germline ends came to 12 bases. From germline, CDR1 is ENHRY and CDR2 SYGVKD. Written as DNA, the CDR3 is TGTGCCATCAGTGAGTCGGGGAGCGCCCGCTCCTACAATGAGCAGTTCTTC. Protein sequence: CAISESGSARSYNEQFF.

This chain uses TRBV24-1 with TRBJ2-6; a possible D gene is TRBD1 (6 bases). The CDR3 consists of 18 residues. CDR1 is KGHDR and CDR2 is SFDVKD in the germline V gene. Trimming cost V 2 bases and J 0 bases, with 13 bases left between them. The chain's CDR3 is CATSDSAWDNSGANVLTF. CDR3 in DNA: TGTGCCACCAGTGATTCGGCATGGGACAACTCTGGGGCCAACGTCCTGACTTTC.

In its sample, this clonotype was seen once. A clone one base away is much larger, so this may be a read error. The chain joins TRBV7-2 to TRBJ2-7; D is perhaps TRBD1 or TRBD2 (5 bases each). Trimming removed 5 bases from V and 7 bases from J, with 15 bases in between. This CDR3 is 13 amino acids long. Germline V gene sequence: CDR1 SGHTA, CDR2 FQGNSA. CDR3 DNA sequence: TGTGCCAGCAGCATGGGACCAAACAATGAGCAGTACTTC. It yields the protein CASSMGPNNEQYF.

This clonotype occurred a few times. V usage is TRBV6-1 and J usage is TRBJ2-7; TRBD2 aligns across 14 bases. The CDR3 totals 20 residues. Germline V gene data show CDR1 as MNHNS and CDR2 as SASEGT. V was pared by 5 bases and J by 2 bases, with 17 bases of the junction left unmatched. CDR3 loop: CASSPSRLAGGARYAYEQYF. CDR3 coding DNA: TGTGCCAGCAGTCCATCTAGACTAGCGGGAGGGGCACGATATGCCTACGAGCAGTACTTC.

This clonotype was found a few times. V usage is TRBV7-2 and J usage is TRBJ2-7, with 7 bases that match TRBD2. Germline V CDR1 and CDR2: SGHTA, FQGNSA. With V trimmed by 5 bases and J by 0 bases, 10 bases remained unmatched. This CDR3 has 16 residues. The CDR3 nucleotides are TGTGCCAGCAGCATTAGCGGGTGGGGTTCCTCCTACGAGCAGTACTTC. It is translated as CASSISGWGSSYEQYF.

With regard to this clonotype: An end of the junction does not agree with germline; a read error may underlie this. V is TRBV25-1 and J is TRBJ2-1; no clear D gene. Germline CDR1 is MGHDK and CDR2 is SYGVNS. This CDR3 has 11 residues. CDR3 coding DNA: TGTGCCAGCAGTAATTACAATGAGCGGTTCTTC. Translation: CASSNYNERFF.

This chain connects TRBV7-2 to TRBJ2-1; 12 positions agree with TRBD1. The CDR3 has 15 residues. The germline V gene encodes CDR1 SGHTA and CDR2 FQGNSA. J lost 8 bases, V lost 1 base, and 3 bases had no gene match. This chain's CDR3 is CASSLVGTGGYEQFF. The DNA for the CDR3 is TGTGCCAGCAGCTTAGTTGGGACAGGGGGCTATGAGCAGTTCTTC. The full variable domain, rest sourced from reference TRBV7-2 and TRBJ2-1, is GAGVSQSPSNKVTEKGKDVELRCDPISGHTALYWYRQSLGQGLEFLIYFQGNSAPDKSGLPSDRFSAERTGGSVSTLTIQRTQQEDSAVYLCASSLVGTGGYEQFFGPGTRLTVL.

This clonotype was seen at least ten times. The V call is TRBV7-9, the J call TRBJ2-7, with 7 bases that match TRBD1. Trimming took 5 bases from V and 5 from J; bases not matched to a gene: 12. The CDR3 is 15 residues long. Germline CDR1 is SEHNR and CDR2 is FQNEAQ (reference sequence). CDR3 in amino acids: CASSPKPRQGNEQYF. In DNA, the CDR3 is TGTGCCAGCAGCCCCAAGCCGAGACAGGGTAACGAGCAGTACTTC.